This TCR beta chain was identified in a study of T-cell reconstitution after alpha-beta-depleted transplantation in children. This clonotype was recorded a few times. Construction of the TCRbeta library involved unique molecular identifiers. TCRdb itself ran the PCR reads through MiXCR, one entry per CDR3 protein. The sample lists 540,000 or so distinct CDR3 sequences; 20% to 25% were seen once. This TCR was sampled from a boy under two years old who had a stem cell transplant for acute myeloid leukemia, so the T cells may come from the graft donor. The source material was PBMCs, mostly from graft donor cells, sampled 360 days after TCRalphabeta/CD19-depleted stem cell transplant.

The CDR3 sequence: CSVQPTGPTEAFF. In DNA, the CDR3 is TGCAGCGTTCAACCGACAGGGCCCACTGAAGCTTTCTTT. The genes are TRBV29-1 and TRBJ1-1; 7 nucleotides line up with TRBD1. V was clipped by 5 bases and J by 4 bases; unmatched bases: 7. The CDR3 has 13 residues. Germline V gives CDR1 SQVTM, CDR2 ANQGSEA.